Given below is one T cell receptor beta chain in context. What it binds is not known. The UMIs carried a 6-nucleotide sample barcode, and they were added by template switching. TCRdb re-called the 5' RACE reads and gives one entry per CDR3 protein, without DNA. This sample lists around 230,000 distinct CDR3 sequences; its ten largest clones have approximately 1.6%. This entry is derived from a study of monozygotic twins with inflammatory bowel disease. Study-wide points: Repertoire similarity matched across concordant and discordant twins, perhaps owing to limited power.

Per germline, CDR1 DFQATT and CDR2 SNEGSKA (reference sequence). The CDR3 runs to 13 residues. The sequence derives from a human donor with ulcerative colitis or Crohn's disease, or a healthy co-twin of an affected twin (not recorded which). J is TRBJ1-1 and V is TRBV20-1. Source material: blood. The CDR3 region is CSAVDPGNTEAFF.